This TCR beta chain emerged from a study of blood T cell repertoires in COVID-19. Trimming stripped 2 bases from V and 7 bases from J, with 14 bases between. The CDR3 is 14 amino acids. CDR1 is MNHNS, CDR2 SASEGT, per germline. Profiling relied on immunoSEQ multiplex PCR, and the TCRdb table lists in-frame clones only, not all of them. Of under 250,000 clones in the sample, 85% were seen once. V is TRBV6-1 and J is TRBJ1-2, with a possible D match to TRBD1 (6 bases). The clonotype originates from a middle-aged man with COVID-19, enrolled during active disease. What was sequenced was peripheral blood. DNA of the CDR3: TGTGCCAGCAGTGAACCTGGCAGGGGCGGTGGCTACACCTTC. It translates to CASSEPGRGGGYTF.